One sample yielded the 18 T cell receptor beta chains listed below, sequenced in a study of cytotoxic CD8 clonotypes in ibrutinib-treated CLL. TCRdb's table, derived via immunoSEQ multiplex PCR, lists solely in-frame clones and lacks some. This table holds about 200,000 clones, 72% found once. Sequences were derived from PBMCs, sampled after 24 months of ibrutinib treatment. The receptors come from a human donor with chronic lymphocytic leukemia.

The rearrangement joins TRBV27 to TRBJ2-2; D is uncertain. Germline values: CDR1 MNHEY, CDR2 SMNVEV (reference sequence). Trimming shortened V by 5 bases and J by 7 bases, and 14 bases separated the two germline ends. The CDR3 has 14 residues. The CDR3 coding sequence is TGTGCCAGCAGTGGCCAGCCAAGGAGCGGGGAGCTGTTTTTT. Residues: CASSGQPRSGELFF.

This sequence joins TRBV19 and TRBJ1-1; TRBD1 agrees at 9 bases. This CDR3 spans 17 amino acids. J gave up 3 bases and V 3 bases, and 11 bases lay outside the gene matches. Germline values: CDR1 LNHDA, CDR2 SQIVND (reference sequence). CDR3 amino acids: CASSMDRGGEIDTEAFF. The CDR3 nucleotides are TGTGCCAGTAGTATGGACAGGGGAGGAGAGATAGACACTGAAGCTTTCTTT.

The rearrangement uses TRBV28 and TRBJ2-7, with 12 bases identical to TRBD1. The CDR3 is made up of 16 amino acids. After removal of 5 bases from V and 2 bases from J, the junction contained 7 bases not matched to a gene. The germline gives CDR1 MDHEN, CDR2 SYDVKM. The CDR3 sequence: CASSGGQGARPYEQYF. As DNA, the CDR3 is TGTGCCAGCAGTGGGGGACAGGGGGCGAGACCCTACGAGCAGTACTTC.

The chain carries TRBV4-3 and TRBJ2-7, with TRBD1 identical over 12 bases. CDR1 and CDR2 from the germline V gene are LGHNA and YSLEER. The CDR3 has 15 residues. Trimming cost V 4 bases and J 2 bases; bases outside gene matches: 3. In nucleotides, the CDR3 is TGCGCCAGCAGCCGTGGGACAGGGGGCCCCTACGAGCAGTACTTC. Translating gives CASSRGTGGPYEQYF.

In this sample, this clone turned up a few times. The chain employs TRBV28 and TRBJ1-5; D uncertain. Trimming took off 6 bases at V and 3 bases at J, with 6 bases between the two ends. Per germline, CDR1 MDHEN and CDR2 SYDVKM. CDR3 length: 12 residues. The CDR3 sequence is CASRGINQPQHF. The CDR3 DNA reads as TGTGCCAGCAGGGGAATCAATCAGCCCCAGCATTTT.

Only a few counts were recorded for this clone. The chain employs TRBV27 and TRBJ1-1; no clear D gene. CDR1 and CDR2 from the germline V gene are MNHEY and SMNVEV (reference sequence). This CDR3 has 14 residues. Between the trimmed V and J ends, which lost 0 bases and 0 bases, there was a span of 5 bases. The CDR3 sequence: CASSLSGMNTEAFF. The CDR3, as DNA: TGTGCCAGCAGTTTATCTGGCATGAACACTGAAGCTTTCTTT.

This clone has only a few counts. V usage is TRBV18 and J usage is TRBJ2-7; TRBD2 agrees at 11 bases. Germline assignment: CDR1 KGHSH and CDR2 LQKENI. The CDR3 consists of 15 residues. With V trimmed by 2 bases and J by 3 bases, 3 bases remained unmatched. CDR3 residues: CASSPGTSGYYEQYF. The CDR3 nucleotides read TGTGCCAGCTCACCAGGGACTAGCGGCTACTACGAGCAGTACTTC.

J is TRBJ2-1 and V is TRBV2, with TRBD2 matching 11 bases. V lost 6 bases to trimming and J lost 3 bases; unmatched junction nucleotides: 4. Per the germline V gene, CDR1 is SNHLY and CDR2 is FYNNEI. The CDR3 runs 15 residues. CDR3 bases: TGTGCCAGCAGAGCCGGGACTAGCGGCTACAATGAGCAGTTCTTC. It is translated as CASRAGTSGYNEQFF.

V is TRBV9 and J is TRBJ1-1; D gene unclear. The CDR3 is made up of 12 amino acids. Germline CDR1 reads SGDLS; CDR2 reads YYNGEE. With 3 bases removed from V and 8 bases from J, the gap between germline ends came to 11 bases. The CDR3 protein is CASSAAGNEAFF. CDR3 nucleotide sequence: TGTGCCAGCAGCGCAGCCGGGAACGAAGCTTTCTTT. The complete variable domain, with remaining parts taken from reference TRBV9 and TRBJ1-1, reads DSGVTQTPKHLITATGQRVTLRCSPRSGDLSVYWYQQSLDQGLQFLIQYYNGEERAKGNILERFSAQQFPDLHSELNLSSLELGDSALYFCASSAAGNEAFFGQGTRLTVV.

The chain employs TRBV5-1 and TRBJ2-6; D ambiguous. The V gene lost 0 bases and the J gene lost 0 bases, with 7 bases spanning the gap. The germline CDR1 and CDR2 sequences are SGHRS and YFSETQ. The CDR3 length is 16 residues. The CDR3 loop is CASSLDSHSGANVLTF. DNA of the CDR3: TGCGCCAGCAGCTTGGACAGTCACTCTGGGGCCAACGTCCTGACTTTC.

This clone was seen only a few times. The chain couples TRBV10-3 to TRBJ1-5; D is undetermined. The CDR3 covers 16 residues. Germline-derived CDR1 and CDR2 are ENHRY and SYGVKD. Trimming cost V 1 base and J 4 bases, with 14 bases left between them. The CDR3 reads CAISEYSGRTNQPQHF. Here the CDR3 DNA reads TGTGCCATCAGTGAGTACAGCGGCAGGACTAATCAGCCCCAGCATTTT.

The genes are TRBV5-5 and TRBJ2-2, with 9 bases matching TRBD2. Unmatched junction bases numbered 6, after V lost 3 bases and J lost 3 bases. CDR1 is SGHKS and CDR2 is YYEKEE in the germline V gene (reference sequence). The CDR3 covers 16 residues. In DNA form, the CDR3 reads TGTGCCAGCAGCTCCCGCGGGGGGGCGGACACCGGGGAGCTGTTTTTT. Protein sequence: CASSSRGGADTGELFF.

This rearrangement joins TRBV7-3 to TRBJ2-1; tentative D call: TRBD1 (6 bases). CDR1 SGHTA and CDR2 FQGTGA come from the germline V gene. The CDR3 contains 14 residues. Trimming pared 4 bases from V and 5 bases from J, leaving 12 bases between. CDR3 loop: CASSSGQIHNEQFF. For the CDR3, the DNA is TGTGCCAGCAGCTCAGGACAGATACACAATGAGCAGTTCTTC.

This clone showed up just once. V and J are TRBV5-4 and TRBJ2-7; TRBD2 might be the D (6 bases). The CDR3 loop spans 15 amino acids. Trimming removed 4 bases at V and 4 bases at J, with 18 bases between. Germline loops: CDR1 SGHNT, CDR2 YYREEE (reference sequence). In DNA, the CDR3 is TGTGCCAGCAGCCCCCAGGTTAGCGGATCTTACGAGCAGTACTTC. Protein: CASSPQVSGSYEQYF.

The gene calls are TRBV2 and TRBJ1-5, with 7 bases that match TRBD1. CDR3 size: 14 residues. V shed 7 bases, J shed 6 bases, and the junction held 9 bases outside the gene matches. Germline values: CDR1 SNHLY, CDR2 FYNNEI. CDR3 sequence reads: CASILGGPSQPQHF. In nucleotides, the CDR3 is TGTGCCAGCATTCTAGGGGGCCCTAGTCAGCCCCAGCATTTT. Drawing the rest from reference TRBV2 and TRBJ1-5, the complete variable domain is EPEVTQTPSHQVTQMGQEVILRCVPISNHLYFYWYRQILGQKVEFLVSFYNNEISEKSEIFDDQFSVERPDGSNFTLKIRSTKLEDSAMYFCASILGGPSQPQHFGDGTRLSIL.

CDR3 sequence: CASSQAQGMNEQFF. CDR3 DNA: TGCGCCAGCAGCCAAGCCCAGGGGATGAATGAGCAGTTCTTC. The chain carries TRBV4-1 and TRBJ2-1, with D possibly being TRBD1 (6 bases). CDR3 length: 14 residues. The V gene lost 1 base and the J gene lost 7 bases, with 11 bases spanning the gap. Germline-derived CDR1 and CDR2 are MGHRA and YSYEKL.

This sequence joins TRBV30 and TRBJ2-3; TRBD1 or TRBD2 may be the D gene (6 bases each). This CDR3 contains 15 residues. V lost 3 bases to trimming and J lost 6 bases, with 19 bases between them. Germline V gene data show CDR1 as GTSNPN and CDR2 as SVGIG (reference sequence). The DNA for the CDR3 is TGTGCCTGGAGCAAAAGGTGGGGGGCGGGTGATACGCAGTATTTT. Residues: CAWSKRWGAGDTQYF.

This clone appeared a few times. The CDR3 region has the DNA TGTGCCAGCAGCGTGTCGGACTATGGCTACACCTTC. Protein: CASSVSDYGYTF. The rearrangement joins TRBV9 to TRBJ1-2; D gene unclear. With 2 bases removed from V and 3 bases from J, the gap between germline ends came to 5 bases. Germline loops: CDR1 SGDLS, CDR2 YYNGEE. CDR3 length equals 12 residues. Using reference TRBV9 and TRBJ1-2 for the parts outside the CDR3, the full variable domain is DSGVTQTPKHLITATGQRVTLRCSPRSGDLSVYWYQQSLDQGLQFLIQYYNGEERAKGNILERFSAQQFPDLHSELNLSSLELGDSALYFCASSVSDYGYTFGSGTRLTVV.